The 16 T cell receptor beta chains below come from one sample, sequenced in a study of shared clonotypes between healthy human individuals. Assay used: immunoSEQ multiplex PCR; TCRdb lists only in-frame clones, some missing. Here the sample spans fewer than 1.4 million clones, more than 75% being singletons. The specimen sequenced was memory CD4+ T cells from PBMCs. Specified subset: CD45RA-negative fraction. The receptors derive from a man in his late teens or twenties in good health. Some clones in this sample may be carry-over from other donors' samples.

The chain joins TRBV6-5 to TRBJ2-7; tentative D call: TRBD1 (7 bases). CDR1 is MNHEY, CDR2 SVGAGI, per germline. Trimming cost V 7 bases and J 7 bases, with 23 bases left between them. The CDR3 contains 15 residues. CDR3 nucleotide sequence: TGTGCCAGCACTCAAACAGGGGCTCAGGGGGGAGAGCAGTACTTC. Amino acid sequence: CASTQTGAQGGEQYF.

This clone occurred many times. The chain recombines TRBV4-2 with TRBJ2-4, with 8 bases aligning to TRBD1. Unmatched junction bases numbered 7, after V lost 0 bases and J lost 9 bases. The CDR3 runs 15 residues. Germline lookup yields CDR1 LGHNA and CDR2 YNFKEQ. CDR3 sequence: CASSQDSRGQTIQYF. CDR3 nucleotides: TGTGCCAGCAGCCAAGATAGCAGGGGGCAGACCATTCAGTACTTC.

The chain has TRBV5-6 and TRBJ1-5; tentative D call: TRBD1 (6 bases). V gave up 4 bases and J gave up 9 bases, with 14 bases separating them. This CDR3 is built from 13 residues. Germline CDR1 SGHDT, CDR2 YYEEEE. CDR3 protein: CASSQSGGRPQHF. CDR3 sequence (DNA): TGTGCCAGCAGCCAATCCGGGGGCCGGCCCCAGCATTTT.

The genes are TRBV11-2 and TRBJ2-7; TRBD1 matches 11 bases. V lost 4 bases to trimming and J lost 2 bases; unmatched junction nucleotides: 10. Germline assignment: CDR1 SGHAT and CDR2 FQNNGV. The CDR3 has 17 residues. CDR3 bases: TGTGCCAGCAGCTCCCCAGTCCCGGGACAGGGGGCCTACGAGCAGTACTTC. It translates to CASSSPVPGQGAYEQYF. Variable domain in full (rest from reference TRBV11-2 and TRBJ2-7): EAGVAQSPRYKIIEKRQSVAFWCNPISGHATLYWYQQILGQGPKLLIQFQNNGVVDDSQLPKDRFSAERLKGVDSTLKIQPAKLEDSAVYLCASSSPVPGQGAYEQYFGPGTRLTVT.

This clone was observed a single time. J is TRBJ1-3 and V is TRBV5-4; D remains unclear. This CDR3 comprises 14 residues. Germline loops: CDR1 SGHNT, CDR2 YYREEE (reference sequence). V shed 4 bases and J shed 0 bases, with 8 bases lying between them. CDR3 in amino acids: CASSAPDSGNTIYF. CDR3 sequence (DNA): TGTGCCAGCAGCGCACCTGACTCTGGAAACACCATATATTTT. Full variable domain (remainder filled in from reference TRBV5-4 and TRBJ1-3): ETGVTQSPTHLIKTRGQQVTLRCSSQSGHNTVSWYQQALGQGPQFIFQYYREEENGRGNFPPRFSGLQFPNYSSELNVNALELDDSALYLCASSAPDSGNTIYFGEGSWLTVV.

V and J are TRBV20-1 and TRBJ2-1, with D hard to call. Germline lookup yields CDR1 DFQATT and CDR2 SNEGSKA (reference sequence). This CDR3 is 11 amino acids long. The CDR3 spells CRGYSYNEQFF. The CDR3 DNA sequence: TGCAGAGGGTATTCCTACAATGAGCAGTTCTTC.

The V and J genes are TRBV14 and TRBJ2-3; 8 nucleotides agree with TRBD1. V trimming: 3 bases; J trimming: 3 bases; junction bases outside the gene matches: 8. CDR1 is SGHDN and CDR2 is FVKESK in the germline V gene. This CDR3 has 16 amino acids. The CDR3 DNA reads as TGTGCCAGCAGCCACTTTGGACAGGGCGGAACAGATACGCAGTATTTT. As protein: CASSHFGQGGTDTQYF.

The CDR3 DNA follows: TGTGCCAGCAGCCAAGATCGGGACAGGGGGCTCGGGGAGCTGTTTTTT. It encodes CASSQDRDRGLGELFF. The chain joins TRBV4-2 to TRBJ2-2; 12 nucleotides match TRBD1. V trimming: 0 bases; J trimming: 7 bases; junction bases outside the gene matches: 3. Germline lookup yields CDR1 LGHNA and CDR2 YNFKEQ. This CDR3 is 16 amino acids long.

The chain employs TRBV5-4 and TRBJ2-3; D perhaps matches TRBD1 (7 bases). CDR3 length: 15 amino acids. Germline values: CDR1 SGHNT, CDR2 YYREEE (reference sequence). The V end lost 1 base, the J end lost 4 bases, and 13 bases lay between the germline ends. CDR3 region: CASSLFDREADTQYF. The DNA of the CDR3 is TGTGCCAGCAGCTTGTTTGACAGGGAGGCAGATACGCAGTATTTT.

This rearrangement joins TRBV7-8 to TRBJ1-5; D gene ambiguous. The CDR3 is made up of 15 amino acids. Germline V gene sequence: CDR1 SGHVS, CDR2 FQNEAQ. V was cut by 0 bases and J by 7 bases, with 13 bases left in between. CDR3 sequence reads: CASSLAMLGVQPQHF. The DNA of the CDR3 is TGTGCCAGCAGCTTAGCGATGTTAGGTGTGCAGCCCCAGCATTTT.

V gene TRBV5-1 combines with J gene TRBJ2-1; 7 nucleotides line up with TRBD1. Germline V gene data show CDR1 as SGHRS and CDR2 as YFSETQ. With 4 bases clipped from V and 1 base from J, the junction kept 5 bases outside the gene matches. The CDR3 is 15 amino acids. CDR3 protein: CASSPMTGSYNEQFF. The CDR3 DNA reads TGCGCCAGCAGCCCGATGACAGGGTCCTACAATGAGCAGTTCTTC. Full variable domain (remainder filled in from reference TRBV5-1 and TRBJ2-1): KAGVTQTPRYLIKTRGQQVTLSCSPISGHRSVSWYQQTPGQGLQFLFEYFSETQRNKGNFPGRFSGRQFSNSRSEMNVSTLELGDSALYLCASSPMTGSYNEQFFGPGTRLTVL.

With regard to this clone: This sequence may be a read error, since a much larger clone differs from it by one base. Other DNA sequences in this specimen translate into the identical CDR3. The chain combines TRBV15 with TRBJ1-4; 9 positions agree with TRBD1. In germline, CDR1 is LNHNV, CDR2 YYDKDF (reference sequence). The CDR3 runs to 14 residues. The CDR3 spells CATSGGQGGEKLFF. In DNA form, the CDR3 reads TGTGCCACCAGCGGGGGACAGGGAGGCGAAAAGCTGTTTTTT.

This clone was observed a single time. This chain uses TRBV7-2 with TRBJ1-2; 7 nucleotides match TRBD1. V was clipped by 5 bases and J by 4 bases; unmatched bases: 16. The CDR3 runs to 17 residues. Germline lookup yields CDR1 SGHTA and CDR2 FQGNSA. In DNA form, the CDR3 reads TGTGCCAGCAGCCCATATGAGGGACAGCGTTTCTCCTATGGCTACACCTTC. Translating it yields CASSPYEGQRFSYGYTF.

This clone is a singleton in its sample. In DNA form, the CDR3 reads TGTGCCAGCAGCTTAGCCTTTCAGCGGGAAAGGCGCAATGAGCAGTTCTTC. As protein: CASSLAFQRERRNEQFF. The gene calls are TRBV7-2 and TRBJ2-1, with 7 bases that match TRBD2. Germline CDR1 SGHTA, CDR2 FQGNSA. The CDR3 is 17 residues long. V was pared by 0 bases and J by 6 bases, with 11 bases of the junction left unmatched.

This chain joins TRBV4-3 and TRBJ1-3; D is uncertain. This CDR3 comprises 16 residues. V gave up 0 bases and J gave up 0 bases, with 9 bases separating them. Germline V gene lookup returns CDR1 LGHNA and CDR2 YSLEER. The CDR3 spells CASSQDSESSGNTIYF. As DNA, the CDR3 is TGCGCCAGCAGCCAAGACAGTGAGAGCTCTGGAAACACCATATATTTT.

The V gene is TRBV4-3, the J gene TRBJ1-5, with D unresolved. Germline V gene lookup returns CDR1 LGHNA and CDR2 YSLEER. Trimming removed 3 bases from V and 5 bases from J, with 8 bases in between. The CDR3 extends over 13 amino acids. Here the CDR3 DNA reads TGCGCCAGCAGCCAGTACCAGTATCAGCCCCAGCATTTT. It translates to CASSQYQYQPQHF.